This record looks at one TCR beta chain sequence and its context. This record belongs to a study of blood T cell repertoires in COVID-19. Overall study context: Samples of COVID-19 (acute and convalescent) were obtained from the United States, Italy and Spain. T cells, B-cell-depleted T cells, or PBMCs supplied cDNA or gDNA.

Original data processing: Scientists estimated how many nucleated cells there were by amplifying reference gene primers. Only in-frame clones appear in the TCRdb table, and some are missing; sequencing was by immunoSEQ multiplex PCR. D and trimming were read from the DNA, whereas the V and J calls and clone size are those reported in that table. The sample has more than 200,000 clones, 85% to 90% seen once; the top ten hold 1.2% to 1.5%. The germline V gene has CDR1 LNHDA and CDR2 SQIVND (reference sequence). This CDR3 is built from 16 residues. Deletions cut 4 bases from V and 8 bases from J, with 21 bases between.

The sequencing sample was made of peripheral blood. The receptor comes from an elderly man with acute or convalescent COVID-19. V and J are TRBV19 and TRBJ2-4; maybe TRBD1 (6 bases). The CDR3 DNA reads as TGTGCCAGTAGTACGGGAACAGGGATGGTCTCGTACATTCAGTACTTC. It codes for CASSTGTGMVSYIQYF. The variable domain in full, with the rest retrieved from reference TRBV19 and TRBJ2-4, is DGGITQSPKYLFRKEGQNVTLSCEQNLNHDAMYWYRQDPGQGLRLIYYSQIVNDFQKGDIAEGYSVSREKKESFPLTVTSAQKNPTAFYLCASSTGTGMVSYIQYFGAGTRLSVL.